Each of the 10 T cell receptor beta chains below was sequenced from the same sample in a study of radiotherapy plus CTLA-4 blockade in lung cancer. Sequencing used immunoSEQ multiplex PCR; TCRdb keeps in-frame clones, though not all of them. The repertoire holds tens of thousands of clones, with about 83% as singletons. The specimen comprised peripheral blood, sampled from a patient treated with radiotherapy plus ipilimumab. Receptors were obtained from a human donor with non-small cell lung cancer that progressed on radiotherapy plus ipilimumab.

The rearrangement joins TRBV6-5 to TRBJ1-2, with D possibly TRBD1 on 5 matching bases. CDR3 length: 13 amino acids. Germline CDR1 reads MNHEY; CDR2 reads SVGAGI. Trimming took 2 bases from V and 11 from J, leaving 15 bases between them. As DNA, the CDR3 is TGTGCCAGCAGTTACGGGGCCCTGCAGGAATACACCTTC. It codes for CASSYGALQEYTF.

V is TRBV10-3 and J is TRBJ2-2; no reliable D call. This CDR3 is built from 13 residues. V lost 7 bases to trimming and J lost 5 bases, with 11 bases between them. Germline V gives CDR1 ENHRY, CDR2 SYGVKD. The DNA for the CDR3 is TGTGCCATCAACCCCGGTGTTACCGGGGAGCTGTTTTTT. Translated: CAINPGVTGELFF.

This clone has a count of ten or more. The chain recombines TRBV28 with TRBJ1-5; D uncertain. V lost 2 bases to trimming and J lost 0 bases, with 8 bases between them. Per the germline V gene, CDR1 is MDHEN and CDR2 is SYDVKM. The CDR3 covers 15 residues. The CDR3 coding sequence is TGTGCCAGCAGTTTACTCGGGAATAGCAATCAGCCCCAGCATTTT. Its protein is CASSLLGNSNQPQHF.

This chain connects TRBV30 to TRBJ2-1, with 7 positions matching TRBD1. CDR3 length equals 12 residues. Germline V gene lookup returns CDR1 GTSNPN and CDR2 SVGIG (reference sequence). The V and J ends lost 2 bases and 9 bases, in that order; junction bases with no gene match: 4. The DNA of the CDR3 is TGTGCCTGGAGTCCGACAGGGCTTGAGCAGTTCTTC. Encoded protein: CAWSPTGLEQFF.

The rearrangement links TRBV6-1 to TRBJ2-7; TRBD1 is a possible D gene (6 bases). Trimming took off 6 bases at V and 0 bases at J, with 15 bases between the two ends. CDR3 length equals 15 residues. CDR1 is MNHNS and CDR2 is SASEGT in the germline V gene. The CDR3 nucleotides are TGTGCCAGCAGAAAGGGGGATAACCCCTCCTACGAGCAGTACTTC. Its translation is CASRKGDNPSYEQYF.

V usage is TRBV19 and J usage is TRBJ2-2; TRBD1 matches at 8 bases. Trimming cost V 11 bases and J 7 bases; bases outside gene matches: 6. The CDR3 is made up of 12 amino acids. Germline V gene data show CDR1 as LNHDA and CDR2 as SQIVND (reference sequence). The CDR3 sequence: CAGGQGNGELFF. The CDR3 bases are TGTGCCGGCGGACAGGGTAACGGGGAGCTGTTTTTT.

The J gene is TRBJ2-2, the V gene TRBV4-1, with 11 bases identical to TRBD2. This CDR3 has 16 amino acids. Germline trimming cut 4 bases from V and 1 base from J; bases unmatched to any gene: 2. CDR1 is MGHRA and CDR2 is YSYEKL in the germline V gene. The CDR3 sequence: CASSPTSGGNTGELFF. CDR3 DNA sequence: TGCGCCAGCAGCCCAACTAGCGGGGGGAACACCGGGGAGCTGTTTTTT.

The rearrangement uses TRBV5-1 and TRBJ2-7; 10 bases match TRBD1. The CDR3 is 15 residues long. The germline CDR1 and CDR2 sequences are SGHRS and YFSETQ. V lost 2 bases and J lost 1; bases outside the gene matches: 3. In DNA form, the CDR3 reads TGCGCCAGCAGCTTTCGACAGGGGGCTTCCTACGAGCAGTACTTC. Translation: CASSFRQGASYEQYF.

The gene calls are TRBV4-2 and TRBJ1-6; D not certain. The germline V gene has CDR1 LGHNA and CDR2 YNFKEQ. V lost 5 bases and J lost 8, with 16 bases in between. CDR3 size: 15 residues. CDR3 residues: CASSKFPVGDSPLHF. In DNA form, the CDR3 reads TGTGCCAGCAGCAAGTTTCCGGTAGGAGATTCACCCCTCCACTTT.

The rearrangement links TRBV19 to TRBJ1-2; D gene ambiguous. The germline V and J ends were trimmed by 6 bases and 5 bases, with 13 bases remaining between them. The germline V gene encodes CDR1 LNHDA and CDR2 SQIVND (reference sequence). The CDR3 contains 13 residues. The CDR3 DNA reads TGTGCCAGTAGCCTTGAATATAGGTATGGCTACACCTTC. Translating it yields CASSLEYRYGYTF.